The 5 T cell receptor beta chains given below trace back to one sample, sequenced in a study of CD8+ T cells in alopecia areata. It was cDNA, reverse transcribed from extracted RNA, that served as the sequencing template. Clones were read by immunoSEQ multiplex PCR, and TCRdb kept only the in-frame ones, dropping some. The profile shows about 110,000 clones, approximately 63% of them singletons. Sequences were obtained from CD8+ T cells sorted from blood. Every receptor here comes from a human donor in good health.

This chain joins TRBV7-9 and TRBJ1-2, with a weak D call TRBD1 (5 bases). With 5 bases removed from V and 2 bases from J, the gap between germline ends came to 12 bases. The CDR3 consists of 14 residues. Germline CDR1 reads SEHNR; CDR2 reads FQNEAQ (reference sequence). The CDR3 here is CASSGRDPNYGYTF. The CDR3 DNA follows: TGTGCCAGCAGCGGCCGGGACCCAAACTATGGCTACACCTTC.

V is TRBV19 and J is TRBJ2-3, with TRBD2 matching 9 bases. Germline-derived CDR1 and CDR2 are LNHDA and SQIVND (reference sequence). V lost 5 bases and J lost 5; bases outside the gene matches: 8. This CDR3 is 15 amino acids long. The CDR3 region is CASSRLAVAEDTQYF. CDR3 nucleotides: TGTGCCAGTAGTCGACTAGCGGTAGCAGAAGATACGCAGTATTTT.

The chain uses TRBV27 and TRBJ2-7, with D perhaps matching TRBD2 (6 bases). Germline V gives CDR1 MNHEY, CDR2 SMNVEV (reference sequence). Trimming pared 6 bases from V and 5 bases from J, leaving 11 bases between. The CDR3 sequence is 12 residues long. CDR3: CASRGTGHEQYF. CDR3 nucleotides: TGTGCCAGCAGAGGGACTGGACACGAGCAGTACTTC.

This clone was seen a handful of times. V usage is TRBV28 and J usage is TRBJ2-1; the D gene is possibly TRBD2 (6 bases). V lost 3 bases, J lost 9 bases, and 24 bases lay in between. The CDR3 extends over 17 amino acids. Germline V gene sequence: CDR1 MDHEN, CDR2 SYDVKM. The CDR3: CASSFGWGLIYIGEQFF. CDR3 DNA: TGTGCCAGCAGTTTCGGATGGGGACTCATCTACATCGGTGAGCAGTTCTTC.

The J gene is TRBJ2-1, the V gene TRBV6-4, with a possible D match to TRBD2 (6 bases). Germline CDR1 is MRHNA and CDR2 is SNTAGT. Trimming left V 5 bases short and J 6 bases short, with 20 bases between. CDR3 size: 16 residues. The CDR3 DNA is TGTGCCAGCAGTTACATAGCGGAGCCGCCCCTCAATGAGCAGTTCTTC. This encodes CASSYIAEPPLNEQFF.